This T cell receptor beta chain stems from a study of T-cell reconstitution after alpha-beta-depleted transplantation in children. Study results and caveats: Several hundred expanded graft clones reportedly were the source of alpha-beta T cells about two months after transplant. Some patients owed their high day-60 TCRbeta diversity to surviving recipient T cells and thymic progenitors. The authors attributed T-cell counts and diversity one year after transplant mostly to newly produced T cells.

Researchers prepared the TCRbeta library using unique molecular identifiers, the study reports. TCRdb itself ran the PCR reads through MiXCR, one entry per CDR3 protein. Of 600,000 to 700,000 distinct CDR3 sequences in the sample, approximately 14% were seen once. The CDR3 spans 16 residues. Unmatched junction bases numbered 8, after V lost 4 bases and J lost 0 bases. CDR1 is SGHVS, CDR2 FNYEAQ, per germline. This clonotype was detected a few times. The antigen remains undetermined. This TCR was recovered from a girl aged 2 to 9 with congenital amegakaryocytic thrombocytopenia, due to receive a stem cell transplant. The chain is built from TRBV7-6 and TRBJ1-1, with 7 bases aligning to TRBD1. The sequences come from PBMCs, collected before TCRalphabeta/CD19-depleted stem cell transplant. Here the CDR3 reads CASSSTDRAMNTEAFF. For the CDR3, the DNA is TGTGCCAGCAGCTCTACAGACAGGGCTATGAACACTGAAGCTTTCTTT. Together with reference TRBV7-6 and TRBJ1-1, the CDR3 gives the full variable domain: GAGVSQSPRYKVTKRGQDVALRCDPISGHVSLYWYRQALGQGPEFLTYFNYEAQQDKSGLPNDRFSAERPEGSISTLTIQRTEQRDSAMYRCASSSTDRAMNTEAFFGQGTRLTVV.